Below, one TCR beta chain is given with its context. Its matching antigen is unknown. The data stem from a study of response to subunit inactivated influenza vaccine. Study-wide results and caveats: Few new T cells, the authors suggested, are recruited by each seasonal influenza vaccination.

Via MiXCR, TCRdb re-called the RT-PCR reads, giving one row per CDR3 protein. The repertoire has 650,000 to 800,000 distinct CDR3 sequences, about 15% of them found once; the top ten carry less than 7%. This sequence originates from a man aged 45 to 65 who received an inactivated influenza vaccine. Sequencing was performed on PBMCs from blood, taken less than 15 days before vaccination.

The CDR3 nucleotides are TGTGCCAGCAGCCTACCGGGGGCAAAACGCAGGCAAGAGACCCAGTACTTC. As protein: CASSLPGAKRRQETQYF. The rearrangement links TRBV3-1 to TRBJ2-5; D assignment may be TRBD1 or TRBD2 (6 bases each). V gave up 4 bases and J gave up 2 bases, with 20 bases separating them. Looked up from germline, CDR1 is LGHDT and CDR2 is YNNKEL (reference sequence). The CDR3 sequence is 17 residues long.